The clone carrying this T cell receptor beta chain turned up a few times. Its matching antigen is unknown. The CDR3 is 13 amino acids. V shed 6 bases and J shed 4 bases, with 12 bases lying between them. CDR1 is MDHEN, CDR2 SYDVKM, per germline. The sample comes from a study of cytomegalovirus exposure and HLA in healthy donors. A multiplex PCR was run with 60 Vbeta primers and 13 Jbeta primers. Clones were sequenced by immunoSEQ multiplex PCR, and TCRdb holds only the in-frame ones, with some missing. Here the sample spans tens of thousands of clones, approximately 63% being singletons. Regarding the study as a whole: A later analysis linked a missense DCLRE1C variant to TCR beta V- and J-gene trimming. An analysis that was carried out later associated 17,000 or so TCR beta sequences with HLA alleles at 0.05 false discovery rate. The likely origin of a cluster of highly shared sequence variants was a sequencing artifact.

The source of this sequence is a woman in her twenties or thirties in good health and CMV-seronegative. This chain connects TRBV28 to TRBJ1-2; D possibly corresponds to TRBD1 (6 bases). The sample comprised PBMCs. CDR3 amino acids: CASSRDTFYGYTF. CDR3 nucleotide sequence: TGTGCCAGCAGCAGGGACACGTTCTATGGCTACACCTTC.